The rows below give T cell receptor beta chains drawn from one sample of a study of vaccination effects on CD4 cells after COVID-19. No antigens are known for them. Sequencing was performed with immunoSEQ multiplex PCR; in TCRdb, only in-frame clones are kept and a portion is missing. The data contain roughly 73,000 clones, around 70% of them singletons. The material was CD4+ T cells from PBMCs cultured with HIV peptides, obtained before COVID-19 vaccination. The receptors derive from a human donor who had a prior SARS-CoV-2 infection. CDR3s include the opening cysteine and the closing phenylalanine or tryptophan. The D gene is left open where the match is weak. Only some rows state a clone size, as once, few, many or a class for expanded clones.

>NA|NA|TRBJ1-1|TRBV20-1
CSASSSWGGNTEAFF
TGCAGTGCTAGTAGCAGTTGGGGTGGGAACACTGAAGCTTTCTTT
>NA|NA|TRBJ1-1|TRBV7-2
CASSTGQNTEAFF
TGTGCCAGCAGCACCGGACAGAACACTGAAGCTTTCTTT
>once|NA|TRBJ2-1|TRBV18
CASSPPITGAGWNEQFF
TGTGCCAGCTCACCACCTATAACGGGGGCTGGGTGGAATGAGCAGTTCTTC
>NA|NA|TRBJ2-1|TRBV7-9
CASSLPRVIGDEQFF
TGTGCCAGCAGCTTACCTAGGGTGATCGGGGATGAGCAGTTCTTC
>few|NA|TRBJ2-1|TRBV3-1/TRBV3-2
CASRQDRNNEQFF
TGTGCCAGCAGACAAGACAGAAACAATGAGCAGTTCTTC
>NA|NA|TRBJ1-4|TRBV6-5
CASSRQPTNEKLFF
TGTGCCAGCAGTCGACAGCCAACTAATGAAAAACTGTTTTTT
>few|NA|TRBJ2-1|TRBV2
CASSDRITSTEQFF
TGTGCCAGCAGTGATCGGATCACATCCACTGAGCAGTTCTTC
>NA|TRBD2|TRBJ2-1|TRBV6-1
CASSELAGGPNEQFF
TGTGCCAGCAGTGAACTAGCGGGGGGGCCCAATGAGCAGTTCTTC
>NA|NA|TRBJ1-2|TRBV7-2
CASSVRRAATGPFGGYTF
TGTGCCAGCAGCGTAAGGAGGGCGGCCACGGGGCCTTTTGGTGGCTACACCTTC
>NA|NA|TRBJ1-1|TRBV6-6
CASSYRPNTEAFF
TGTGCCAGCAGTTACCGACCAAACACTGAAGCTTTCTTT
>NA|NA|TRBJ1-1|TRBV5-1
CASSFGGGAGTEAFF
TGCGCCAGCAGCTTCGGGGGGGGCGCGGGCACTGAAGCTTTCTTT
>NA|NA|TRBJ2-3|TRBV3-1/TRBV3-2
CASSQGPWGSRPDTQYF
TGTGCCAGCAGCCAAGGTCCCTGGGGGAGCCGTCCAGATACGCAGTATTTT
>once|TRBD2|TRBJ2-5|TRBV4-2
CASSQAGGGTPKYF
TGTGCCAGCAGCCAAGCCGGCGGGGGTACCCCGAAGTACTTC
>NA|NA|TRBJ2-5|TRBV9
CASSGSGLQETQYF
TGTGCCAGCAGCGGTAGCGGCTTACAAGAGACCCAGTACTTC
>NA|NA|TRBJ1-1|TRBV19
CASSKRASERTEAFF
TGTGCCAGTAGCAAACGGGCTTCCGAGCGGACTGAAGCTTTCTTT
>NA|NA|TRBJ2-2|TRBV7-2
CASSRGGIPGELFF
TGTGCCAGCTCCCGTGGGGGGATTCCCGGGGAGCTGTTTTTT
>NA|NA|TRBJ1-1|TRBV6-5
CASGPRGRLAFF
TGTGCCAGCGGGCCTAGGGGGAGGTTAGCTTTCTTT
>NA|NA|TRBJ2-1|TRBV7-3
CASSPPGARYNEQFF
TGTGCCAGCAGCCCGCCGGGGGCCCGATACAATGAGCAGTTCTTC
>NA|NA|TRBJ2-5|TRBV7-2
CASSLLGELETQYF
TGTGCCAGCAGCTTACTTGGGGAGTTGGAGACCCAGTACTTC
>NA|NA|TRBJ2-5|TRBV2
CASSVGETQYF
TGTGCCAGCAGTGTGGGAGAGACCCAGTACTTC
>NA|TRBD2|TRBJ2-7|TRBV25-1
CASSATSGRSYEQYF
TGTGCCAGCAGTGCGACTAGCGGGAGGTCCTACGAGCAGTACTTC
>once|TRBD2|TRBJ2-1|TRBV6-6
CASSLLAGAEQFF
TGTGCCAGCAGTTTACTAGCGGGGGCCGAGCAGTTCTTC
>NA|NA|TRBJ2-1|TRBV5-4
CASSLLPENEQFF
TGTGCCAGCAGCTTGTTGCCAGAGAATGAGCAGTTCTTC
>NA|NA|TRBJ1-4|TRBV4-2
CASSFGHNYEKLFF
TGTGCCAGCAGCTTTGGACATAACTATGAAAAACTGTTTTTT
>NA|TRBD1|TRBJ2-6|TRBV4-3
CASSQDWGTGAVSGANVLTF
TGCGCCAGCAGCCAAGACTGGGGGACAGGGGCCGTCTCTGGGGCCAACGTCCTGACTTTC
>NA|NA|TRBJ2-3|TRBV2
CASSELYTQYF
TGTGCCAGCAGTGAGTTATATACGCAGTATTTT
>NA|NA|TRBJ1-6|TRBV7-8
CASSLLDGVKSLHF
TGTGCCAGCAGCCTTCTAGACGGAGTGAAGTCCCTCCACTTT
>once|TRBD1|TRBJ1-2|TRBV30
CAWSPHAPQGILYGYTF
TGTGCCTGGAGTCCCCACGCGCCACAGGGGATACTCTATGGCTACACCTTC
>NA|NA|TRBJ2-2|TRBV30
CASNSGIGTGELFF
TGTGCCTCCAACAGCGGAATTGGAACCGGGGAGCTGTTTTTT
>NA|NA|TRBJ2-3|TRBV2
CASRDVNGHTQYF
TGTGCCAGCAGGGACGTGAACGGTCATACGCAGTATTTT
>NA|NA|TRBJ2-7|TRBV10-3
CAISESTLIPHEQYF
TGTGCCATCAGTGAGTCCACATTAATACCCCACGAGCAGTACTTC
>NA|NA|TRBJ2-7|TRBV6-5
CASSYTGYEQYF
TGTGCCAGCAGTTACACAGGGTACGAGCAGTACTTC
>NA|NA|TRBJ2-3|TRBV21-1
CASSKFPGTSGRRSTDTQYF
TGTGCCAGCAGCAAATTCCCCGGGACTAGCGGGAGGAGGAGCACAGATACGCAGTATTTT
>NA|NA|TRBJ2-5|TRBV2
CASSGPNRVGYQETQYF
TGTGCCAGCAGTGGGCCTAACAGGGTAGGGTACCAAGAGACCCAGTACTTC
>NA|TRBD2|TRBJ2-1|TRBV10-3
CAISGGLAGSYNEQFF
TGTGCCATCAGTGGGGGACTAGCGGGCTCCTACAATGAGCAGTTCTTC
>NA|NA|TRBJ1-4|TRBV9
CASSERTGQFEKLFF
TGTGCCAGCAGCGAACGGACGGGACAATTTGAAAAACTGTTTTTT
>NA|NA|TRBJ1-6|TRBV20-1
CSASVFRDVYF
TGCAGTGCTAGTGTCTTCCGGGACGTATACTTT
>NA|TRBD1|TRBJ2-7|TRBV5-8
CASSWDRLYDEQYF
TGTGCCAGCAGCTGGGACAGGCTCTACGATGAGCAGTACTTC
>NA|NA|TRBJ2-2|TRBV9
CASSVESHTGELFF
TGTGCCAGCAGCGTAGAGTCCCACACCGGGGAGCTGTTTTTT
>NA|NA|TRBJ2-1|TRBV3-1/TRBV3-2
CASSQEGHEQFF
TGTGCCAGCAGCCAAGAGGGTCATGAGCAGTTCTTC
>NA|TRBD1|TRBJ1-1|TRBV5-1
CASSTGTVYTEAFF
TGCGCCAGCAGTACAGGGACAGTATACACTGAAGCTTTCTTT
>NA|TRBD2|TRBJ2-2|TRBV14
CASSQEGLAGPLELDTGELFF
TGTGCCAGCAGCCAAGAGGGACTAGCGGGGCCTCTCGAGCTAGACACCGGGGAGCTGTTTTTT
>NA|NA|TRBJ1-1|TRBV2
CASRRDTEAFF
TGTGCCAGCCGTCGGGACACTGAAGCTTTCTTT
>few|NA|TRBJ1-5|TRBV4-2
CASSQDLAGNQPQHF
TGTGCCAGCAGCCAAGATTTGGCGGGGAATCAGCCCCAGCATTTT
>NA|NA|TRBJ1-6|TRBV10-3
CAISEFAGNNSPLHF
TGTGCCATCAGTGAGTTCGCCGGCAATAATTCACCCCTCCACTTT